These 13 T cell receptor beta chains originate from one sample sequenced in a study of high-grade serous ovarian cancer treatment subgroups. Tumor tissue was taken before any definitive surgery or chemotherapy was given. Some clones are missing from TCRdb's copy, which holds only in-frame ones; the method was immunoSEQ multiplex PCR. The sample lists thousands of clones; around 84% were seen once. Input material: tumor tissue. The receptors stem from a human donor with high-grade serous ovarian cancer.

The chain has TRBV11-2 and TRBJ2-7; weak D call: TRBD2 (7 bases). V was cut by 1 base and J by 4 bases, with 17 bases left in between. The CDR3 covers 16 residues. Germline V lookup: CDR1 SGHAT, CDR2 FQNNGV. In nucleotides, the CDR3 is TGTGCCAGCAGCTTAGGTAGTGTGGGGGGGGCGTACGAGCAGTACTTC. Its translation is CASSLGSVGGAYEQYF.

The genes are TRBV7-9 and TRBJ2-7; no definite D call. Per the germline V gene, CDR1 is SEHNR and CDR2 is FQNEAQ (reference sequence). Trimming cost V 2 bases and J 3 bases, with 5 bases left between them. The CDR3 runs to 12 residues. This CDR3 is CASSLIDYEQYF. CDR3 DNA sequence: TGTGCCAGCAGCTTAATCGACTACGAGCAGTACTTC.

This sequence joins TRBV27 and TRBJ2-1; D gene uncertain. The germline V gene has CDR1 MNHEY and CDR2 SMNVEV (reference sequence). The CDR3 sequence is 14 residues long. The V and J ends lost 0 bases and 4 bases respectively, with 7 bases between them. CDR3 sequence reads: CASSLSGRYNEQFF. CDR3 coding DNA: TGTGCCAGCAGTTTATCTGGCAGATACAATGAGCAGTTCTTC.

This clone is large. The chain uses TRBV9 and TRBJ1-1; no definite D call. Germline values: CDR1 SGDLS, CDR2 YYNGEE. This CDR3 contains 14 residues. Trimming took 3 bases from V and 5 from J, leaving 14 bases between them. Here the CDR3 DNA reads TGTGCCAGCAGCGCGGGAGACGGGAGTACTGAAGCTTTCTTT. Its protein product is CASSAGDGSTEAFF.

V gene TRBV28 combines with J gene TRBJ2-5; TRBD1 matches at 7 bases. The tail of the sequence fits TRBJ2-7 better, so the J call may be wrong. Germline V gene lookup returns CDR1 MDHEN and CDR2 SYDVKM. The CDR3 has 15 amino acids. The CDR3, as DNA: TGTGCCAGCAGCTCAGCAGGGGGTAATGTATACGAGCAGTACTTC. Its translation is CASSSAGGNVYEQYF.

This clone appeared a few times. The rearrangement links TRBV6-5 to TRBJ1-2; 7 bases match TRBD1. CDR1 MNHEY and CDR2 SVGAGI come from the germline V gene. The CDR3 is 14 residues long. The junction had 6 bases not matched to a gene; V was cut back by 0 bases and J by 8 bases. CDR3 coding DNA: TGTGCCAGCAGTTACTCAGACAGGGTTAGAGGCTACACCTTC. It encodes CASSYSDRVRGYTF.

The V call is TRBV6-5, the J call TRBJ1-2, with a tentative D call TRBD1 (5 bases). CDR1 and CDR2 from the germline V gene are MNHEY and SVGAGI. V lost 6 bases and J lost 5, with 13 bases in between. The CDR3 sequence is 13 residues long. Here the CDR3 DNA reads TGTGCCAGCAGGACTTCGGGGGTTTATGGCTACACCTTC. This gives the protein CASRTSGVYGYTF.

The V gene is TRBV6-6, the J gene TRBJ2-1; 12 bases map to TRBD2. V dropped 5 bases and J dropped 8; count of bases not matched to a gene: 10. The V gene's germline CDR1 is MNHNY and CDR2 SVGAGI (reference sequence). The CDR3 consists of 16 residues. The CDR3 DNA follows: TGTGCCAGCAGTGCTTCGACTAGCGGGGGTCCCTATGAGCAGTTCTTC. Protein sequence: CASSASTSGGPYEQFF.

This chain joins TRBV9 and TRBJ2-3; D call uncertain. CDR3 length: 15 amino acids. Trimming left V 1 base short and J 0 bases short, with 9 bases between. Germline CDR1 and CDR2: SGDLS and YYNGEE. The CDR3 region has the DNA TGTGCCAGCAGCGTACGCGGCTTCAGCACAGATACGCAGTATTTT. Translation: CASSVRGFSTDTQYF.

This clone occurred a few times. V gene TRBV25-1 combines with J gene TRBJ2-2; 8 bases match TRBD2. Trimming cost V 6 bases and J 3 bases; bases outside gene matches: 3. This CDR3 has 14 amino acids. The germline V gene has CDR1 MGHDK and CDR2 SYGVNS. The CDR3 loop reads CASSGGADTGELFF. The DNA of the CDR3 is TGTGCCAGCAGCGGGGGGGCAGACACCGGGGAGCTGTTTTTT.

This chain connects TRBV9 to TRBJ2-7, with a possible D match to TRBD1 (6 bases). CDR1 and CDR2 (germline): SGDLS, YYNGEE. V was shortened by 3 bases and J by 7 bases, with 23 bases between the two germline ends. The CDR3 has 16 amino acids. CDR3 region: CASSDGGRGPLGEQYF. The CDR3 region has the DNA TGTGCCAGCAGCGATGGAGGCAGGGGCCCCCTGGGGGAGCAGTACTTC.

V usage is TRBV7-9 and J usage is TRBJ2-7; the match to TRBD1 covers 10 bases. The germline CDR1 and CDR2 sequences are SEHNR and FQNEAQ (reference sequence). The CDR3 is 15 amino acids. With 5 bases clipped from V and 4 bases from J, the junction kept 8 bases outside the gene matches. CDR3 region: CASSVTGTGVYEQYF. The CDR3 nucleotides read TGTGCCAGCAGCGTTACCGGGACAGGGGTTTACGAGCAGTACTTC.

The rearrangement links TRBV29-1 to TRBJ2-7; D may be TRBD1 (5 bases). The V end was cut by 0 bases, the J end by 1 base, with 7 bases between. This CDR3 is 13 amino acids long. Germline values: CDR1 SQVTM, CDR2 ANQGSEA. Written as DNA, the CDR3 is TGCAGCGTTGAAGAAGGGGCGTCCTACGAGCAGTACTTC. This sequence encodes CSVEEGASYEQYF.